The text below deals with one TCR beta chain. No cognate antigen has been identified for it. The sample holds no much larger clone one base away, and base qualities are not on file. The library was made by PCR. The listed sequencing device is Illumina HiSeq 2000. The public reads were quality trimmed at Q25 with fastp and then assembled into clones with MiXCR by TCRdb, keeping productive beta chains. Each entry merges the rows of one CDR3 protein and shows their most common DNA and genes. The sample table lists roughly 20,000 distinct CDR3 sequences, approximately 40% of them with a count of one. The top ten clones comprise about 13% of the sample. The sample comes from a study of tumor-infiltrating lymphocytes in oesophageal squamous cell carcinoma (dated by TCRdb to 2016 to 2017). The CDR3 numbers 14 residues from cysteine through phenylalanine. The retained sequence is limited to the CDR3, 42 bases, with the frame set at the first base. CDR1 MNHNS and CDR2 SASEGT are derived from the germline V gene.

The chain employs TRBV6-1 and TRBJ2-1; 7 bases in between match TRBD1. The J call may be mistaken, given a closer DNA end match to TRBJ2-5. The origin of this receptor is a male donor with esophageal squamous cell carcinoma. The sample was normal esophageal tissue next to the tumor. CDR3 protein: CASSPITGEETQYF. The sequenced DNA is TGTGCCAGCAGTCCTATAACAGGGGAAGAGACCCAGTACTTC.